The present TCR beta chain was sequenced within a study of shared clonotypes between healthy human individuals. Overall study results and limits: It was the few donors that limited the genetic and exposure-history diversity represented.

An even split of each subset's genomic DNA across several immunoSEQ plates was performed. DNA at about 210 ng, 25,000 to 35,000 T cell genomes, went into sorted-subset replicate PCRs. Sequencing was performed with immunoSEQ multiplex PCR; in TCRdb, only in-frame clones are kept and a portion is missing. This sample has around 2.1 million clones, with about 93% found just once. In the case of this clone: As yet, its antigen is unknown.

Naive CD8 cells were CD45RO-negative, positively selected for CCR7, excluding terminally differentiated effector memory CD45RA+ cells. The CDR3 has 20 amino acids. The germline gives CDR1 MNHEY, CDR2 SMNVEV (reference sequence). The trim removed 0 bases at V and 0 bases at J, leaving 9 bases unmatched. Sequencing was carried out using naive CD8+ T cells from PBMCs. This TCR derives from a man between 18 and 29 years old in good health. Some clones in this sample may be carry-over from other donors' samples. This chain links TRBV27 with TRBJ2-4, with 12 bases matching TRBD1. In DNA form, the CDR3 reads TGTGCCAGCAGTTTATCAAAGGGTGGGACAGGGGGCCTAGCCAAAAACATTCAGTACTTC. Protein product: CASSLSKGGTGGLAKNIQYF.